Given below is one T cell receptor beta chain in context. This sample is drawn from a study of blood T cell repertoires in COVID-19. With 1 base removed from V and 4 bases from J, the gap between germline ends came to 8 bases. The germline V gene encodes CDR1 SGHAT and CDR2 FQNNGV. The CDR3 totals 14 residues. Sequencing was performed with immunoSEQ multiplex PCR; in TCRdb, only in-frame clones are kept and a portion is missing. The data contain 250,000 or so clones, roughly nine tenths of them singletons. Input material: peripheral blood. This TCR was sampled from a woman aged 40 to 50 who had recovered from COVID-19. The V and J genes are TRBV11-2 and TRBJ2-1, with D maybe TRBD2 (6 bases). CDR3 loop: CASSLAGVYNEQFF. The CDR3, as DNA: TGTGCCAGCAGCTTAGCGGGAGTTTACAATGAGCAGTTCTTC.